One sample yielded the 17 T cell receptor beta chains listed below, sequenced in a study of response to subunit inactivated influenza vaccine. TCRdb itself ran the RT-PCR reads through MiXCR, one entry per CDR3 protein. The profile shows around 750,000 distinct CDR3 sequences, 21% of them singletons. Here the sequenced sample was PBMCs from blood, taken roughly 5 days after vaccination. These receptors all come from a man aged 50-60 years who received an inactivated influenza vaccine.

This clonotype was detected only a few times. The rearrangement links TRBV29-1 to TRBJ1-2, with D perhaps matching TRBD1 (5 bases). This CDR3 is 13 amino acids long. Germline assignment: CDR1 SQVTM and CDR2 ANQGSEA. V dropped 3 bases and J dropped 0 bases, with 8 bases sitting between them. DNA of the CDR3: TGCAGCGTTGAGAAGACAGCTAACTATGGCTACACCTTC. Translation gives CSVEKTANYGYTF.

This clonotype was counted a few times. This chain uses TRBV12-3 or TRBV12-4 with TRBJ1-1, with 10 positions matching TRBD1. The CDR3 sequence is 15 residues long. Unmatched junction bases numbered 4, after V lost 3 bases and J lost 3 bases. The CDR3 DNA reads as TGTGCCAGCAGTTTCCGACAGGGGGCGTACACTGAAGCTTTCTTT. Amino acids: CASSFRQGAYTEAFF.

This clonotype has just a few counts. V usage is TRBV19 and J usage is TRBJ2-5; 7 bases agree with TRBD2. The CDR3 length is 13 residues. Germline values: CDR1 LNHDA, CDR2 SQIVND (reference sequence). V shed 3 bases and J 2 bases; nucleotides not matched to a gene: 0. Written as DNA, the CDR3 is TGTGCCAGTAGTATCGGGGGGCAAGAGACCCAGTACTTC. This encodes CASSIGGQETQYF.

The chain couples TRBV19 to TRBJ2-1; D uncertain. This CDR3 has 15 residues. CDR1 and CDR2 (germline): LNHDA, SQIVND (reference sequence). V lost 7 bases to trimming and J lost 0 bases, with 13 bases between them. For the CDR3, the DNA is TGTGCCAGTAACCCAGGACGCGGCTCCTACAATGAGCAGTTCTTC. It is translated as CASNPGRGSYNEQFF.

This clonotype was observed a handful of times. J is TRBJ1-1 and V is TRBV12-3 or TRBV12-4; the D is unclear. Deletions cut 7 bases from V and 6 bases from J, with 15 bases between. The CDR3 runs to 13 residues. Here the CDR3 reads CASTSDFPAEAFF. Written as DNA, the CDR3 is TGTGCCAGCACCTCGGACTTCCCCGCTGAAGCTTTCTTT.

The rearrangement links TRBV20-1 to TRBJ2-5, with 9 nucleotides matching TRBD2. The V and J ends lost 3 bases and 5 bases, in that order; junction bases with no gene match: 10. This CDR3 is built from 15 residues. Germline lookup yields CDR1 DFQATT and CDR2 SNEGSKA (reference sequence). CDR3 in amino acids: CSARGRGRGPETQYF. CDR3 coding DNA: TGCAGTGCTAGGGGACGCGGGAGGGGGCCGGAGACCCAGTACTTC.

This CDR3 is CSARDHLGTDRIRVDEQFF. In DNA form, the CDR3 reads TGCAGTGCTAGAGATCATCTCGGCACTGACAGAATTAGGGTCGATGAGCAGTTCTTC. The chain recombines TRBV20-1 with TRBJ2-1; a weak D match, TRBD1 (5 bases). The germline gives CDR1 DFQATT, CDR2 SNEGSKA (reference sequence). V lost 0 bases and J 8 bases, leaving 29 bases between the germline ends. The CDR3 runs to 19 residues.

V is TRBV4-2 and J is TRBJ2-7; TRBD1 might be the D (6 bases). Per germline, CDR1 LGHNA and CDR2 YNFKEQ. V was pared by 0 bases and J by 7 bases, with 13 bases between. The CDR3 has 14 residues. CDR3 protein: CASSQDLGAGEQYF. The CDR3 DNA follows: TGTGCCAGCAGCCAAGATCTGGGGGCCGGTGAGCAGTACTTC.

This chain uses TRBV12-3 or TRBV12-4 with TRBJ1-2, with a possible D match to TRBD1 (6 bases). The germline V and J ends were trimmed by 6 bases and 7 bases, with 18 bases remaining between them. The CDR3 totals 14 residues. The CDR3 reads CASSRNRGARGYTF. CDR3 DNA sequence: TGTGCCAGCAGCCGTAATCGGGGGGCTCGTGGCTACACCTTC.

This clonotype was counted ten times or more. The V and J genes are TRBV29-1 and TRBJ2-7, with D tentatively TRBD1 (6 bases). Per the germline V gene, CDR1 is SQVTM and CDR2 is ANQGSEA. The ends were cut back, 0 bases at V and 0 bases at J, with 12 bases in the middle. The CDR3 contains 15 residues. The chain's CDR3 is CSVEDRSGHSYEQYF. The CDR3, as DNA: TGCAGCGTTGAAGATCGATCGGGACACTCCTACGAGCAGTACTTC.

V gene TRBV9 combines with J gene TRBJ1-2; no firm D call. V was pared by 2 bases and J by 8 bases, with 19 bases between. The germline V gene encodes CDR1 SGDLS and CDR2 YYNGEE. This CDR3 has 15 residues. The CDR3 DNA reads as TGTGCCAGCAGCGTCTTGGGCCAAAACGCAGACGGCTACACCTTC. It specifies CASSVLGQNADGYTF.

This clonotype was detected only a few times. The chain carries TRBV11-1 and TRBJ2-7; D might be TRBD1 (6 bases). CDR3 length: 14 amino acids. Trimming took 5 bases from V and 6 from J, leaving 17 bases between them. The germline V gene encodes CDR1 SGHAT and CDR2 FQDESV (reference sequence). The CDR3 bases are TGTGCCAGCAGCCAACGGCTCACAGGGTCCGAGCAGTACTTC. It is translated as CASSQRLTGSEQYF.

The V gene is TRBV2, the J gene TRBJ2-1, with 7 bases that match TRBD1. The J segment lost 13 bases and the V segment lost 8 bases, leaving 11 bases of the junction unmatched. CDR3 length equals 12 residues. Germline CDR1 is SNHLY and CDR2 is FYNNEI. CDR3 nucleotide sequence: TGTGCCAGCGAAAGACAGGGAATAAATCAGTTCTTC. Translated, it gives CASERQGINQFF.

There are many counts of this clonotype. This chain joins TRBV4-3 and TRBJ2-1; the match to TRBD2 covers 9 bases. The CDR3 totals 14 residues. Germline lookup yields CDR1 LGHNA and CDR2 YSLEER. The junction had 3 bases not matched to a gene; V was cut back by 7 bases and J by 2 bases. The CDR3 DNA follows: TGCGCCAGCAAAAGCGGGGGGCCCTACAATGAGCAGTTCTTC. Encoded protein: CASKSGGPYNEQFF.

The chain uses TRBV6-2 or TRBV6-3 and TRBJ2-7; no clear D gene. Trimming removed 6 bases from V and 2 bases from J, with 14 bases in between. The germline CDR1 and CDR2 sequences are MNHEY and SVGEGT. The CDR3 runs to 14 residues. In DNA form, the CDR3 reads TGTGCCAGCAGCCCCTTTGACCGTCCCTACGAGCAGTACTTC. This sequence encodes CASSPFDRPYEQYF.

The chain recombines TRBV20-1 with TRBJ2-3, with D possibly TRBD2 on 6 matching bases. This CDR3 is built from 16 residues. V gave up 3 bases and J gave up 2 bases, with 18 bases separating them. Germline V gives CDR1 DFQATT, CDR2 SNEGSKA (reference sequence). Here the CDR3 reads CSASTLRVADTDTQYF. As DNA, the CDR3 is TGCAGTGCTAGTACCCTCCGGGTAGCGGACACAGATACGCAGTATTTT.

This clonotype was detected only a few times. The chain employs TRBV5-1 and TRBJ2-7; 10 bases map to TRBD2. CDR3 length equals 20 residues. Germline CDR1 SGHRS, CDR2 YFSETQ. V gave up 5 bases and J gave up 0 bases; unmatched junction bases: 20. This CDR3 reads CASSLRTLAGADSYSYEQYF. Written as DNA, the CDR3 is TGCGCCAGCAGTTTGAGAACGCTAGCGGGGGCCGATTCGTACTCCTACGAGCAGTACTTC.